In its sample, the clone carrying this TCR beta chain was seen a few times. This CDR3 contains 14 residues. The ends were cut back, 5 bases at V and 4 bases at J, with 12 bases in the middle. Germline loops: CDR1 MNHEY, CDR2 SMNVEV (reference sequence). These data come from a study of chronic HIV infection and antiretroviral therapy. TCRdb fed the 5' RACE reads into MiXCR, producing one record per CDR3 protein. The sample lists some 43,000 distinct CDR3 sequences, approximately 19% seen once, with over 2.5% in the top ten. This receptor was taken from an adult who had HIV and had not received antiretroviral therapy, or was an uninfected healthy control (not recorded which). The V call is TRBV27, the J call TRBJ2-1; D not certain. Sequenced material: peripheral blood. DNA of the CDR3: TGTGCCAGCAGTCCGAAGGCGGATTACAATGAGCAGTTCTTC. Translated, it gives CASSPKADYNEQFF.